Listed below are T cell receptor beta chains from one sample, sequenced in a study of molecular identifiers for immune sequencing clone quantification. TCRdb fed the PCR reads into MiXCR, producing one record per CDR3 protein. The repertoire holds about 500,000 distinct CDR3 sequences, with over 20% as singletons. What was sequenced was naive CD8+ T cells from blood, with Jurkat cell RNA spiked in. The receptors here all came from a human donor in good health. Some libraries in this study had Jurkat cell RNA spiked in. Each CDR3 is given with its conserved first and last residue. A D gene is named only where the DNA matches it firmly. Size is stated for part of the rows, as once, few or many counts, or as a class when the clone is expanded.

j_gene | abundance | d_gene | v_gene | CDR3nt | CDR3aa
TRBJ2-7 | few | TRBD1 | TRBV4-3 | TGCGCCAGCAGCCAAGACAACAGGGGGACTTCCTACGAGCAGTACTTC | CASSQDNRGTSYEQYF
TRBJ2-3 | NA | NA | TRBV3-1 | TGTGCCAGCAGCCCCAAGCGGTGGGTCAGCACAGGTACGCAGTATTTT | CASSPKRWVSTGTQYF
TRBJ2-7 | NA | NA | TRBV30 | TGTGCCTGGAGTGTTGGTGGGAACCCGGAGCAGTACTTC | CAWSVGGNPEQYF
TRBJ2-3 | many | NA | TRBV30 | TGTGCCTGGAGTGTACTGACCGACACAGATACGCAGTATTTT | CAWSVLTDTDTQYF
TRBJ2-1 | many | NA | TRBV11-3 | TGTGCCAGCAGCTTAGAAGGGGGTGCCTACAATGAGCAGTTCTTC | CASSLEGGAYNEQFF
TRBJ2-5 | once | NA | TRBV30 | TGTGCCAGGAGTGAGGGTAGCAGCGAGACCCAGTACTTC | CARSEGSSETQYF
TRBJ2-1 | NA | NA | TRBV19 | TGTGCCAGTAGTATCGGGTCGGGCAGCAACAATGAGCAGTTCTTC | CASSIGSGSNNEQFF
TRBJ2-2 | NA | TRBD2 | TRBV29-1 | TGCAGCGTAGAACTACGACTAGCCACCGGGGAGCTGTTTTTT | CSVELRLATGELFF
TRBJ2-2 | many | TRBD1 | TRBV29-1 | TGCAGCGCGACAGGGGAAACCGGGGAGCTGTTTTTT | CSATGETGELFF
TRBJ1-1 | NA | TRBD1 | TRBV7-9 | TGTGCCAGCAGCCCCCCCCGGGACAGGGTCACCCCCGAGTTCGCTGAAGCTTTCTTT | CASSPPRDRVTPEFAEAFF
TRBJ2-7 | NA | TRBD1 | TRBV20-1 | TGCAGTGCTAGATCCACAGGGGACATCTACGAGCAGTACTTC | CSARSTGDIYEQYF
TRBJ2-1 | few | NA | TRBV5-1 | TGCGCCAGCAGCCGAGACAGCCTTGAGCAGTTCTTC | CASSRDSLEQFF
TRBJ2-7 | NA | TRBD1 | TRBV5-6 | TGTGCCAGCAGCTTGACCTCGGGGGACAGGGGGTTTCCAAGTTCCTACGAGCAGTACTTC | CASSLTSGDRGFPSSYEQYF
TRBJ1-5 | NA | NA | TRBV20-1 | TGCAGTGCTAGAGAGCAGGGCCTCCCATATCAGCCCCAGCATTTT | CSAREQGLPYQPQHF
TRBJ2-1 | many | TRBD2 | TRBV20-1 | TGCAGTGCTAGGTCGGGGGGATCCTACAATGAGCAGTTCTTC | CSARSGGSYNEQFF
TRBJ1-5 | NA | NA | TRBV4-3 | TGCGCCAGCAGCCGCAGTGCGACGGCGGGTGAGCCCCAGCATTTT | CASSRSATAGEPQHF
TRBJ1-5 | once | NA | TRBV5-6 | TGTGCCAGCAGCTTGGGGGGGTGGGGTGGGAATCAGCCCCAGCATTTT | CASSLGGWGGNQPQHF
TRBJ1-5 | NA | NA | TRBV19 | TGTGCCAGTAGTAGTAGTCTTAGCAATCAGCCCCAGCATTTT | CASSSSLSNQPQHF
TRBJ2-7 | many | NA | TRBV7-9 | TGTGCCAGCAGCTTAGCATTCGGGGGCTACGAGCAGTACTTC | CASSLAFGGYEQYF
TRBJ2-2 | NA | NA | TRBV9 | TGTGCCAGCAGCCCCCCTGGGGGGACCACCGGGGAGCTGTTTTTT | CASSPPGGTTGELFF
TRBJ2-7 | few | NA | TRBV27 | TGTGCCAGCAGCTTACAGGTAGGGTACGAGCAGTACTTC | CASSLQVGYEQYF
TRBJ2-7 | few | TRBD1 | TRBV6-6 | TGTGCCAGCAGTTACCGCCGGGACAGGGGGGACGAGCAGTACTTC | CASSYRRDRGDEQYF
TRBJ2-7 | few | NA | TRBV7-9 | TGTGCCAGCAGCGGGGGGAATTTCTACGAGCAGTACTTC | CASSGGNFYEQYF
TRBJ1-1 | few | TRBD1 | TRBV6-1 | TGTGCCAGCAGCCAGACAGGGCTGGGTCACACTGAAGCTTTCTTT | CASSQTGLGHTEAFF
TRBJ2-7 | NA | TRBD1 | TRBV4-3 | TGCGCCAGCAGCCAAGATTGGGACAGGGGGTACGACGAGCAGTACTTC | CASSQDWDRGYDEQYF